The clone carrying this T cell receptor beta chain was seen more than once but under ten times. This entry is derived from a study of CD8 T cells in Susac syndrome. Sequencing of TCR beta, carried out with a high-throughput approach, was applied to CD8+ and CD4+ T cells from the blood. Healthy donors, matched for age and sex, constituted the control group. Negative magnetic isolation gave CD8+ and CD4+ cells; FACS enriched CD8+ TEMRA. A quantity of roughly 0.5 to 1 ug RNA underwent reverse transcription using random hexamers. The authors amplified TCR beta CDR3 across 54 Vbeta and 13 Jbeta using immunoSEQ multiplex PCR. TCRdb re-analysed the immunoSEQ multiplex PCR reads in MiXCR, keeping a single row per CDR3 protein. The table has around 160,000 distinct CDR3 sequences, 90% to 95% seen once; the top ten hold under 0.15%. V lost 0 bases to trimming and J lost 0 bases; unmatched junction nucleotides: 0. CDR3 length equals 15 residues. From germline, CDR1 is SGDLS and CDR2 YYNGEE.

The sequence came from a human donor in good health. The chain employs TRBV9 and TRBJ2-1, with 7 bases that match TRBD2. Sequenced input: CD4+ T cells from PBMCs. The CDR3 here is CASSVGGGSYNEQFF. The CDR3 bases are TGTGCCAGCAGCGTAGGCGGGGGCTCCTACAATGAGCAGTTCTTC.